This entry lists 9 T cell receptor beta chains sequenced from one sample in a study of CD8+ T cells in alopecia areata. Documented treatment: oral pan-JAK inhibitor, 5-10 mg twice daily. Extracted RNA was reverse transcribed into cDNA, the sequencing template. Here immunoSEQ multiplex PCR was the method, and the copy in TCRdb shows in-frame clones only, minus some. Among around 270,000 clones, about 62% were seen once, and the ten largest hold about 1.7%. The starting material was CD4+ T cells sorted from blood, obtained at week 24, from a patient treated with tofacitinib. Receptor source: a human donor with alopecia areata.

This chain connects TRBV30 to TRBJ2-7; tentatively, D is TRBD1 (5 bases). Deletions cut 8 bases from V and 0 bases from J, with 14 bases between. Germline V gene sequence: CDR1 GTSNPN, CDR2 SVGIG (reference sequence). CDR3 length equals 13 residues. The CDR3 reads CAQDMANSYEQYF. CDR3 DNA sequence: TGTGCCCAGGACATGGCTAACTCCTACGAGCAGTACTTC.

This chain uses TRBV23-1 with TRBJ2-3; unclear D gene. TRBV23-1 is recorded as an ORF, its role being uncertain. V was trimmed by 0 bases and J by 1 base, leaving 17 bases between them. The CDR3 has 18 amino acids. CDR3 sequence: CASSQSHPRHSCTDTQYF. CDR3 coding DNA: TGCGCCAGCAGTCAATCGCACCCTCGGCACAGTTGCACAGATACGCAGTATTTT.

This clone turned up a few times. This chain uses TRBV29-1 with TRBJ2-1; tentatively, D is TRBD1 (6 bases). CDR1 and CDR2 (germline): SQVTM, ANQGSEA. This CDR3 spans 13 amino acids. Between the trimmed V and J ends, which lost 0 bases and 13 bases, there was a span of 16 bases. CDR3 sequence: CSVEDRFGQHQFF. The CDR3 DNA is TGCAGCGTTGAAGATCGGTTTGGACAGCACCAGTTCTTC.

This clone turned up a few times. Here the CDR3 reads CASSLGSGFVNEQYF. In DNA, the CDR3 is TGTGCCAGCAGCTTAGGGTCGGGATTTGTCAACGAGCAGTACTTC. V gene TRBV7-2 combines with J gene TRBJ2-7; weak D call: TRBD2 (5 bases). CDR1 and CDR2 (germline): SGHTA, FQGNSA. The CDR3 runs 15 residues. Trimming removed 1 base at V and 5 bases at J, with 15 bases between.

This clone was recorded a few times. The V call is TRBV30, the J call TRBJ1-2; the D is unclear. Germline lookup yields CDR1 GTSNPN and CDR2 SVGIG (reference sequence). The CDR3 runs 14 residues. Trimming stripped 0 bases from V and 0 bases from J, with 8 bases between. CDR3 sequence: CAWSVLAANYGYTF. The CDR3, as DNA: TGTGCCTGGAGTGTACTGGCGGCTAACTATGGCTACACCTTC.

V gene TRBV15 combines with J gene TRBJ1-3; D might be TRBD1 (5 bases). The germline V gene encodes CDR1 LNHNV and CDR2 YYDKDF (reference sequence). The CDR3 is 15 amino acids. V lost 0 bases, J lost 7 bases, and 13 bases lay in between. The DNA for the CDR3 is TGTGCCACCAGCAGAGATCGGGGCAGTTGGAACACCATATATTTT. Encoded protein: CATSRDRGSWNTIYF.

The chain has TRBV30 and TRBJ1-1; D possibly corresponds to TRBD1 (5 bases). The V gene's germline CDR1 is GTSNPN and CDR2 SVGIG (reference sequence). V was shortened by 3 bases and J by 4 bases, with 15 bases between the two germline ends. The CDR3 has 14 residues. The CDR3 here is CAWRRDLAGTEAFF. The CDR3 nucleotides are TGTGCCTGGAGACGGGACCTTGCTGGCACTGAAGCTTTCTTT.

CDR3 sequence: CSVIRTGSSTDTQYF. The CDR3 nucleotides are TGCAGCGTTATTAGGACAGGGTCTAGCACAGATACGCAGTATTTT. The chain joins TRBV29-1 to TRBJ2-3; 8 bases fit TRBD1. V shed 5 bases, J shed 0 bases, and the junction held 7 bases outside the gene matches. The CDR3 extends over 15 amino acids. Germline V gene data show CDR1 as SQVTM and CDR2 as ANQGSEA.

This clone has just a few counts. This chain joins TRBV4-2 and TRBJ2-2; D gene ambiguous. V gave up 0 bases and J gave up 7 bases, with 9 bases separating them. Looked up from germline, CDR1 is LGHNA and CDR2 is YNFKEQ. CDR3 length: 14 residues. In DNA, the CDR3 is TGTGCCAGCAGCCAAGATCTGTGGGTCGGGGAGCTGTTTTTT. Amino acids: CASSQDLWVGELFF.